Listed here are 20 T cell receptor beta chains from one sample, sequenced in a study of resident and recirculating memory T cells in vitiligo. TCRdb keeps only in-frame clones here, not all; method: immunoSEQ multiplex PCR. The repertoire holds tens of thousands of clones, under 95% seen once, with roughly 5% in the top ten. Sequencing used blood. The receptors come from a male donor with vitiligo.

The genes are TRBV27 and TRBJ2-5; 11 bases match TRBD1. Per the germline V gene, CDR1 is MNHEY and CDR2 is SMNVEV (reference sequence). The CDR3 runs 16 residues. J gave up 5 bases and V 5 bases, and 10 bases lay outside the gene matches. The CDR3 protein is CASSPSRDRGRETQYF. CDR3 coding DNA: TGTGCCAGCAGTCCCTCCCGGGACAGGGGGAGGGAGACCCAGTACTTC.

This clone has only one observation. This chain links TRBV6-5 with TRBJ2-7, with TRBD2 matching over 8 bases. The length of the CDR3 is 14 residues. Per the germline V gene, CDR1 is MNHEY and CDR2 is SVGAGI. V trimming: 2 bases; J trimming: 2 bases; junction bases outside the gene matches: 2. CDR3 region: CASSYGSGAYEQYF. The CDR3 coding sequence is TGTGCCAGCAGTTACGGTAGCGGGGCCTACGAGCAGTACTTC.

The rearrangement uses TRBV5-1 and TRBJ1-4, with D unresolved. This CDR3 is built from 14 residues. Germline CDR1 and CDR2: SGHRS and YFSETQ. V was pared by 0 bases and J by 4 bases, with 7 bases between. The CDR3, as DNA: TGCGCCAGCAGCTTGGGAGGAGATAATGAAAAACTGTTTTTT. It translates to CASSLGGDNEKLFF.

The chain employs TRBV29-1 and TRBJ2-6, with 10 bases fitting TRBD1. V shed 5 bases and J 0 bases; nucleotides not matched to a gene: 7. Germline V CDR1 and CDR2: SQVTM, ANQGSEA. CDR3 length: 17 residues. As DNA, the CDR3 is TGCAGCGTTCCCATCCGGGACAGGGGCTCTGGGGCCAACGTCCTGACTTTC. Translating gives CSVPIRDRGSGANVLTF.

The chain has TRBV7-6 and TRBJ2-1, with D unresolved. The V and J ends lost 5 bases and 0 bases respectively, with 11 bases between them. The CDR3 length is 15 residues. Germline lookup yields CDR1 SGHVS and CDR2 FNYEAQ. CDR3 sequence (DNA): TGTGCCAGCAGCCGACGGAGTGGCTCCTACAATGAGCAGTTCTTC. This translates into CASSRRSGSYNEQFF.

V is TRBV28 and J is TRBJ2-2; TRBD2 agrees at 7 bases. The CDR3 sequence is 15 residues long. The J segment lost 7 bases and the V segment lost 6 bases, leaving 11 bases of the junction unmatched. Germline loops: CDR1 MDHEN, CDR2 SYDVKM. The chain's CDR3 is CASSWEAGTVGELFF. The CDR3 DNA sequence: TGTGCCAGCAGCTGGGAAGCGGGAACGGTCGGGGAGCTGTTTTTT.

The rearrangement uses TRBV27 and TRBJ2-3; 12 bases fit TRBD1. The germline V gene encodes CDR1 MNHEY and CDR2 SMNVEV (reference sequence). This CDR3 has 15 amino acids. Trimming removed 2 bases from V and 5 bases from J; junction bases left unmatched: 2. DNA for the CDR3: TGTGCCAGCAGTTTAGGGACAGGGGGCGGAGATACGCAGTATTTT. Amino acid sequence: CASSLGTGGGDTQYF.

The V gene is TRBV21-1, the J gene TRBJ1-1. TRBV21-1 is termed a pseudogene. This CDR3 comprises 15 residues. The CDR3, as DNA: TGTGCCAGCAGCAAAGCTCGGGATCTCAACACTGAAGCTTTCTTT. Translated, it gives CASSKARDLNTEAFF.

The rearrangement uses TRBV19 and TRBJ2-4, with D possibly being TRBD2 (5 bases). The CDR3 runs to 15 residues. Germline CDR1 reads LNHDA; CDR2 reads SQIVND (reference sequence). The V and J ends lost 3 bases and 8 bases respectively, with 17 bases between them. In DNA, the CDR3 is TGTGCCAGTAGTATCTGGAATTCTCTCGGGGACATTCAGTACTTC. It encodes CASSIWNSLGDIQYF.

This clone was observed a single time. This chain's CDR3 is CASSREMVIYSNQPQHF. The CDR3 DNA follows: TGCGCCAGCAGTCGGGAAATGGTTATCTATAGCAATCAGCCCCAGCATTTT. This chain links TRBV5-1 with TRBJ1-5; no clear D gene. Looked up from germline, CDR1 is SGHRS and CDR2 is YFSETQ. The CDR3 is made up of 17 amino acids. The V gene lost 5 bases and the J gene lost 0 bases, with 18 bases spanning the gap.

The rearrangement uses TRBV5-1 and TRBJ2-1, with 10 bases fitting TRBD1. Trimming removed 3 bases from V and 5 bases from J; junction bases left unmatched: 5. The germline CDR1 and CDR2 sequences are SGHRS and YFSETQ. This CDR3 spans 15 amino acids. CDR3 in amino acids: CASSSGQGLHNEQFF. The DNA for the CDR3 is TGCGCCAGCAGCTCGGGACAGGGGCTGCACAATGAGCAGTTCTTC.

CDR3 sequence (DNA): TGTGCCAGCAGCTTAAGGACAGATATAGCCAAAAACATTCAGTACTTC. Its translation is CASSLRTDIAKNIQYF. The chain has TRBV7-8 and TRBJ2-4; TRBD1 is a possible D gene (6 bases). CDR3 length: 16 amino acids. Trimming stripped 2 bases from V and 0 bases from J, with 11 bases between. Germline V gene sequence: CDR1 SGHVS, CDR2 FQNEAQ. The complete variable domain, with remaining parts taken from reference TRBV7-8 and TRBJ2-4, reads GAGVSQSPRYKVAKRGQDVALRCDPISGHVSLFWYQQALGQGPEFLTYFQNEAQLDKSGLPSDRFFAERPEGSVSTLKIQRTQQEDSAVYLCASSLRTDIAKNIQYFGAGTRLSVL.

The chain recombines TRBV6-4 with TRBJ2-7, with TRBD2 matching over 7 bases. J was trimmed by 2 bases and V by 7 bases; bases with no gene match: 11. CDR3 length: 15 amino acids. The germline V gene encodes CDR1 MRHNA and CDR2 SNTAGT. CDR3 residues: CASIYRGRVPYEQYF. The CDR3, as DNA: TGTGCCAGCATCTACCGCGGGAGAGTCCCCTACGAGCAGTACTTC.

The rearrangement links TRBV27 to TRBJ2-3; no firm D call. Germline V gives CDR1 MNHEY, CDR2 SMNVEV (reference sequence). The CDR3 totals 16 residues. Between the trimmed V and J ends, which lost 3 bases and 4 bases, there was a span of 17 bases. The CDR3 DNA is TGTGCCAGCAGTTTGGCCCCGTCTCAGATTCCAGATACGCAGTATTTT. Residues: CASSLAPSQIPDTQYF.

The chain carries TRBV5-4 and TRBJ1-2, with 7 positions matching TRBD1. The J segment lost 6 bases and the V segment lost 4 bases, leaving 6 bases of the junction unmatched. The CDR3 totals 13 residues. Germline V gives CDR1 SGHNT, CDR2 YYREEE (reference sequence). The CDR3 spells CASSPGQKDGYTF. In DNA form, the CDR3 reads TGTGCCAGCAGCCCGGGACAGAAGGATGGCTACACCTTC.

This clone was observed once. The CDR3 bases are TGTGCCAGCAGCGTAGATATAGCGGCCAAAAACATTCAGTACTTC. Amino acids: CASSVDIAAKNIQYF. The chain combines TRBV9 with TRBJ2-4; possible D gene TRBD2, 5 bases. V shed 0 bases and J shed 1 base, with 8 bases lying between them. Germline CDR1 reads SGDLS; CDR2 reads YYNGEE. The CDR3 extends over 15 amino acids.

The J gene is TRBJ2-5, the V gene TRBV28, with D maybe TRBD2 (6 bases). The CDR3 loop spans 15 amino acids. The V gene's germline CDR1 is MDHEN and CDR2 SYDVKM. The ends were cut back, 3 bases at V and 1 base at J, with 12 bases in the middle. The CDR3 nucleotides read TGTGCCAGCAGTTTTAGAAGCGGGCCCCAAGAGACCCAGTACTTC. Protein: CASSFRSGPQETQYF.

The chain has TRBV19 and TRBJ2-7; 7 nucleotides line up with TRBD1. Germline V gives CDR1 LNHDA, CDR2 SQIVND (reference sequence). This CDR3 is 17 amino acids long. V was pared by 1 base and J by 3 bases, with 12 bases of the junction left unmatched. The CDR3 is CASSIGRGLVKSYEQYF. The DNA of the CDR3 is TGTGCCAGTAGTATAGGTAGGGGGCTGGTGAAGAGCTACGAGCAGTACTTC.

The chain combines TRBV5-5 with TRBJ1-1; 8 bases match TRBD1. Germline CDR1 SGHKS, CDR2 YYEKEE (reference sequence). V lost 5 bases and J lost 4; bases outside the gene matches: 10. The CDR3 has 15 residues. CDR3 amino acids: CASSRDRGESTEAFF. Written as DNA, the CDR3 is TGTGCCAGCAGTCGTGACAGGGGTGAATCCACTGAAGCTTTCTTT.

V is TRBV19 and J is TRBJ1-5, with D possibly matching TRBD1 (5 bases). Trimming cost V 9 bases and J 5 bases, with 20 bases left between them. From germline, CDR1 is LNHDA and CDR2 SQIVND (reference sequence). The CDR3 runs to 15 residues. DNA for the CDR3: TGTGCCAGCCCCCATTGCCAAAAAGGGGATCAGCCCCAGCATTTT. The encoded protein is CASPHCQKGDQPQHF.